Listed here are 27 T cell receptor beta chains from one sample, sequenced in a study of response to subunit inactivated influenza vaccine. TCRdb re-analysed the RT-PCR reads in MiXCR, keeping a single row per CDR3 protein. In the table there are 710,000 or so distinct CDR3 sequences, 15% to 19% of which are singletons. This sample comprised PBMCs from blood, obtained roughly 13 days after vaccination. The source is a man aged 45-60 years who received an inactivated influenza vaccine.

This clonotype appeared a few times. The chain employs TRBV12-3 or TRBV12-4 and TRBJ2-7; no reliable D call. This CDR3 contains 14 residues. Trimming left V 5 bases short and J 1 base short, with 12 bases between. As DNA, the CDR3 is TGTGCCAGCAGTGGGATTGGCCTATCCTACGAGCAGTACTTC. Encoded protein: CASSGIGLSYEQYF.

The chain links TRBV3-1 to TRBJ2-5, with unresolved D. Germline V gene data show CDR1 as LGHDT and CDR2 as YNNKEL (reference sequence). Trimming removed 1 base from V and 4 bases from J, with 16 bases in between. This CDR3 region has 16 residues. CDR3 DNA sequence: TGTGCCAGCAGCCAAGGTCGTAGTAGTAACTTAGAGACCCAGTACTTC. As protein: CASSQGRSSNLETQYF.

This clonotype was detected a few times. This chain links TRBV5-1 with TRBJ2-1, with 9 bases identical to TRBD2. The CDR3 covers 17 residues. Per the germline V gene, CDR1 is SGHRS and CDR2 is YFSETQ. The ends lost 0 bases at V and 7 bases at J; junction bases unmatched: 11. This chain's CDR3 is CASSLGGTGLANNEQFF. CDR3 coding DNA: TGCGCCAGCAGCTTGGGTGGTACGGGACTAGCAAATAATGAGCAGTTCTTC.

The V gene is TRBV12-3 or TRBV12-4, the J gene TRBJ2-2, with D perhaps matching TRBD2 (6 bases). The length of the CDR3 is 16 residues. The V end lost 3 bases, the J end lost 4 bases, and 15 bases lay between the germline ends. Here the CDR3 reads CASSLEGRPGTGELFF. Written as DNA, the CDR3 is TGTGCCAGCAGTTTGGAGGGCAGGCCGGGCACCGGGGAGCTGTTTTTT.

This clonotype showed up just a few times. The chain joins TRBV10-3 to TRBJ2-7, with D possibly TRBD1 on 5 matching bases. The CDR3 has 12 residues. Trimming removed 3 bases from V and 4 bases from J, with 7 bases in between. Germline V gene data show CDR1 as ENHRY and CDR2 as SYGVKD. The CDR3 DNA is TGTGCCATCAGTGATCAGGGTTACGAGCAGTACTTC. This gives the protein CAISDQGYEQYF.

The V gene is TRBV5-1, the J gene TRBJ2-1, with TRBD2 matching 10 bases. The CDR3 totals 17 residues. Trimming at V came to 1 base and at J to 2 bases, leaving 6 bases not matched to a gene. Germline values: CDR1 SGHRS, CDR2 YFSETQ. The CDR3 spells CASSLNHGTSAYNEQFF. The CDR3 nucleotides read TGCGCCAGCAGCTTGAATCATGGGACTAGCGCCTACAATGAGCAGTTCTTC.

The chain joins TRBV20-1 to TRBJ2-7, with D possibly matching TRBD1 (7 bases). V gave up 6 bases and J gave up 6 bases, with 12 bases separating them. The CDR3 totals 11 residues. CDR1 and CDR2 (germline): DFQATT, SNEGSKA (reference sequence). The CDR3 DNA is TGCAGTGCGGGGGGACAGAGCGAGCAGTACTTC. Encoded protein: CSAGGQSEQYF.

This clonotype was observed many times. V gene TRBV6-5 combines with J gene TRBJ1-4; D remains unclear. Per germline, CDR1 MNHEY and CDR2 SVGAGI. V gave up 6 bases and J gave up 1 base, with 3 bases separating them. This CDR3 contains 12 residues. CDR3: CASRGTNEKLFF. CDR3 nucleotides: TGTGCCAGCAGGGGAACTAATGAAAAACTGTTTTTT.

This clonotype was detected many times. The rearrangement uses TRBV7-9 and TRBJ2-5; 8 bases are a match to TRBD1. This CDR3 has 17 amino acids. CDR1 and CDR2 (germline): SEHNR, FQNEAQ (reference sequence). J lost 5 bases, V lost 6 bases, and 17 bases had no gene match. CDR3 coding DNA: TGTGCCAGCAGTGCAACATATGGACAGGGTTCAGCGGAGACCCAGTACTTC. Protein: CASSATYGQGSAETQYF.

This clonotype was detected a few times. J is TRBJ2-3 and V is TRBV5-1, with unresolved D. This CDR3 spans 14 amino acids. V lost 1 base, J lost 2 bases, and 8 bases lay in between. Germline V lookup: CDR1 SGHRS, CDR2 YFSETQ. The CDR3 DNA reads TGCGCCAGCAGCTTGATGAGGAACACAGATACGCAGTATTTT. Translation: CASSLMRNTDTQYF.

This clonotype was counted many times. V is TRBV24-1 and J is TRBJ2-1; D is unresolved. The CDR3 contains 14 residues. V lost 2 bases and J 10 bases, leaving 14 bases between the germline ends. From germline, CDR1 is KGHDR and CDR2 SFDVKD. The CDR3 loop is CATSDYGGSAEQFF. For the CDR3, the DNA is TGTGCCACCAGTGATTATGGCGGAAGCGCGGAGCAGTTCTTC.

There are a few counts of this clonotype. This rearrangement joins TRBV6-2 or TRBV6-3 to TRBJ2-7; D unresolved. The ends were cut back, 7 bases at V and 2 bases at J, with 15 bases in the middle. Germline lookup yields CDR1 MNHEY and CDR2 SVGEGT. The CDR3 consists of 14 residues. CDR3: CASTAGSFTYEQYF. In nucleotides, the CDR3 is TGTGCCAGCACGGCAGGTTCTTTTACCTACGAGCAGTACTTC.

This clonotype was seen many times. The rearrangement links TRBV5-1 to TRBJ2-2, with 7 positions matching TRBD1. The CDR3 has 14 residues. Germline CDR1 reads SGHRS; CDR2 reads YFSETQ. V shed 3 bases, J shed 7 bases, and the junction held 6 bases outside the gene matches. The DNA of the CDR3 is TGCGCCAGCAGCTCGCTACAGGGGAACGGGGAGCTGTTTTTT. Protein sequence: CASSSLQGNGELFF.

This clonotype appeared many times. At one of its ends the junction is not consistent with the germline gene, which may arise from a read error. CDR3 sequence (DNA): TGTGCCAGCACCTCCGCTGGGCCTCTGTCCTTC. It codes for CASTSAGPLSF. The chain combines TRBV12-3 or TRBV12-4 with TRBJ2-5, with unresolved D. The CDR3 extends over 11 amino acids.

V and J are TRBV7-2 and TRBJ2-7, with 9 positions matching TRBD2. V dropped 1 base and J dropped 5; count of bases not matched to a gene: 9. This CDR3 spans 16 amino acids. Germline V gene sequence: CDR1 SGHTA, CDR2 FQGNSA. The CDR3 loop reads CASSLVASGGIHEQYF. In nucleotides, the CDR3 is TGTGCCAGCAGCTTAGTAGCCAGCGGGGGGATCCACGAGCAGTACTTC.

There are a few counts of this clonotype. The V and J genes are TRBV20-1 and TRBJ2-1, with D perhaps matching TRBD2 (6 bases). V was pared by 0 bases and J by 10 bases, with 13 bases between. Germline V CDR1 and CDR2: DFQATT, SNEGSKA (reference sequence). The CDR3 has 13 residues. The CDR3 is CSARDGARGEQFF. Written as DNA, the CDR3 is TGCAGTGCTAGAGATGGGGCCCGGGGGGAGCAGTTCTTC.

The chain employs TRBV20-1 and TRBJ2-5; D is perhaps TRBD1 (6 bases). The CDR3 has 13 residues. CDR1 is DFQATT, CDR2 SNEGSKA, per germline (reference sequence). Trimming stripped 5 bases from V and 5 bases from J, with 15 bases between. This CDR3 reads CSALQGNEETQYF. The CDR3 nucleotides read TGCAGTGCTCTACAGGGAAATGAGGAGACCCAGTACTTC.

The J gene is TRBJ1-1, the V gene TRBV21-1; the D call in the table, TRBD1, was not verified against the DNA. TRBV21-1 counts as a pseudogene. The CDR3 totals 17 residues. CDR3: CASSKYGQGLRNTEAFF. CDR3 sequence (DNA): TGTGCCAGCAGCAAATATGGACAGGGCCTTCGGAACACTGAAGCTTTCTTT.

This clonotype occurred many times. The rearrangement uses TRBV12-3 or TRBV12-4 and TRBJ2-5, with no clear D. V lost 6 bases and J lost 2, with 10 bases in between. CDR3 length: 13 residues. The CDR3 spells CASSLRSQETQYF. CDR3 DNA: TGTGCCAGCAGCCTCAGGTCGCAAGAGACCCAGTACTTC.

DNA of the CDR3: TGTGCCAGCAGCTTAATTAGCGGGGGGTTCAATGAGCAGTTCTTC. It codes for CASSLISGGFNEQFF. V and J are TRBV7-2 and TRBJ2-1, with 10 nucleotides matching TRBD2. J lost 6 bases, V lost 2 bases, and 4 bases had no gene match. The CDR3 runs to 15 residues. The germline CDR1 and CDR2 sequences are SGHTA and FQGNSA.

This clonotype came up a few times. V usage is TRBV7-2 and J usage is TRBJ2-1, with D uncertain. This CDR3 has 12 amino acids. Germline V gives CDR1 SGHTA, CDR2 FQGNSA. Deletions cut 5 bases from V and 7 bases from J, with 9 bases between. The DNA for the CDR3 is TGTGCCAGCAGCCCCTACCTAAATGAGCAGTTCTTC. It is translated as CASSPYLNEQFF.

This clonotype has just a few counts. This chain joins TRBV7-9 and TRBJ1-1; D gene unclear. The germline V gene encodes CDR1 SEHNR and CDR2 FQNEAQ (reference sequence). CDR3 length: 15 residues. V gave up 8 bases and J gave up 0 bases, with 16 bases separating them. The CDR3 is CASSSQTLMNTEAFF. CDR3 DNA: TGTGCCAGCTCGTCCCAGACATTGATGAACACTGAAGCTTTCTTT.

The chain has TRBV11-2 and TRBJ2-1; D not certain. The germline V gene has CDR1 SGHAT and CDR2 FQNNGV. Trimming pared 1 base from V and 9 bases from J, leaving 7 bases between. CDR3 size: 12 residues. The CDR3 sequence: CASSLGSPEQFF. As DNA, the CDR3 is TGTGCCAGCAGCTTAGGATCTCCTGAGCAGTTCTTC.

The V and J genes are TRBV7-2 and TRBJ2-4, with 8 positions matching TRBD2. The germline V gene has CDR1 SGHTA and CDR2 FQGNSA. The CDR3 length is 15 residues. J was trimmed by 13 bases and V by 5 bases; bases with no gene match: 16. The CDR3, as DNA: TGTGCCAGCAGCAACAGCCGATCCGGGACTAGGGCCCAGTACTTC. Its protein product is CASSNSRSGTRAQYF.

In this sample, this clonotype turned up a few times. The chain combines TRBV6-2 or TRBV6-3 with TRBJ2-4, with 10 positions matching TRBD2. This CDR3 has 15 residues. J was trimmed by 8 bases and V by 6 bases; bases with no gene match: 10. Looked up from germline, CDR1 is MNHEY and CDR2 is SVGEGT. The CDR3 DNA sequence: TGTGCCAGCAGACTGGGGACTAGCGTTTTAGACATTCAGTACTTC. This encodes CASRLGTSVLDIQYF.

This clonotype showed up just a few times. The chain recombines TRBV29-1 with TRBJ2-5; 10 bases match TRBD2. With V trimmed by 5 bases and J by 5 bases, 5 bases remained unmatched. Germline CDR1 reads SQVTM; CDR2 reads ANQGSEA. The CDR3 has 13 residues. The CDR3 is CSVSSGGLETQYF. CDR3 nucleotides: TGCAGCGTTAGTAGCGGGGGGTTGGAGACCCAGTACTTC.

This clonotype showed up just a few times. The chain combines TRBV28 with TRBJ2-4; D is ambiguous. Trimming took off 5 bases at V and 0 bases at J, with 11 bases between the two ends. CDR1 is MDHEN, CDR2 SYDVKM, per germline. This CDR3 contains 15 residues. The CDR3 reads CASSARHLAKNIQYF. In DNA form, the CDR3 reads TGTGCCAGCAGTGCCAGACATCTAGCCAAAAACATTCAGTACTTC.